The sequence of this T cell receptor beta chain was determined in a study of T cell repertoires in cytomegalovirus infection (dated by TCRdb to the late 2010s). Study-wide context: Recently identified HLA-C-restricted CMV epitopes, whose presentation resists viral immunomodulation, were targeted by peptide stimulations together with well-studied HLA-B-restricted epitopes. Because public TCR beta signatures pointed to carriage of CMV infection together with the matching HLA type, the HLA type of each donor mattered for the analysis. The full study reports these points: In the ex vivo response, HLA-C-restricted CMV-specific TCR beta clonotypes were dominant, and in two of eight donors the single most frequent clonotype came from this HLA-C-restricted group. Cumulative frequency of public TCR beta family members discriminated carriers of CMV infection plus the relevant HLA type in this cohort and an independent roughly 340-donor cohort.

A remark on this clonotype: Its antigen is not yet known. The sample holds no much larger clone one base away, and base qualities are not on file.

Taken with the paper, the label for treatment or condition translates to: in vitro stimulation with specific CMV peptide epitopes to enrich CMV-specific T cells. Sequenced on an Illumina HiSeq 1500. TCRdb reanalyzed the raw reads on its own, using fastp at Q25 for trimming and MiXCR for clone calling, and kept in-frame beta chains. Each CDR3 protein gets just one entry, which takes the most common genes and DNA from the rows behind it. The sample records tens of thousands of distinct CDR3 sequences, 20% of which are singletons. The ten most abundant clones make up roughly two thirds of the sample. Per the germline V gene (reference sequence), LNHNV is the CDR1 and YYDKDF is the CDR2. The CDR3 goes from the cysteine to the phenylalanine over 15 residues. Of all the DNA, just the CDR3 is kept, 45 bases in frame from base 1. Compared with germline, V lacks 5 bases and J lacks 5 bases; bases without a gene match: 10.

This receptor was taken from a human donor in good health (CMV status not recorded). Some clones in this sample may be carry-over from other donors' samples. Recombination connected TRBV15 to TRBJ2-3, with 7 middle bases fitting TRBD1. The sequencing here drew on CD8+ T cells from cultured PBMCs, taken from culture after CMV antigen stimulation. At the DNA level, the sequence is TGTGCCACCAGCCTTGAGGGGGCCGGGTTAGATACGCAGTATTTT. This gives the protein CATSLEGAGLDTQYF.